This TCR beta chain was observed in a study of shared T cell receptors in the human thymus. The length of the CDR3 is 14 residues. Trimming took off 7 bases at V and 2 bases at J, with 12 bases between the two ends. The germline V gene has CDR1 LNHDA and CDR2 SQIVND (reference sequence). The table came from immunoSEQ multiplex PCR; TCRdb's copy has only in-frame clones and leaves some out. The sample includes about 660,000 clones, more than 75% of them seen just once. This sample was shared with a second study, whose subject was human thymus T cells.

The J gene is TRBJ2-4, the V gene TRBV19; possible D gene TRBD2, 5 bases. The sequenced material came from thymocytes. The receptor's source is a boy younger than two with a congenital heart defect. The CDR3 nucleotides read TGTGCCAGTACAGACGGGGAACCCAAAAACATTCAGTACTTC. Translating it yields CASTDGEPKNIQYF.